This is a list of T cell receptor beta chains from one sample in a study of cytomegalovirus exposure and HLA in healthy donors. Assay: immunoSEQ multiplex PCR; the TCRdb copy retains only in-frame clones and omits some. The sample carries roughly 280,000 clones, about 75% recorded once. Source material: PBMCs. These TCRs come from a female donor in good health and CMV-seronegative. CDR3s include the opening cysteine and the closing phenylalanine or tryptophan. The D gene is left open where the match is weak.

TRBJ1-2	TRBD1	TRBV7-8	CASSLVGGTGGGYTF
TRBJ2-7	NA	TRBV14	CASSQHRSLSYEQYF
TRBJ1-1	TRBD1	TRBV5-1	CASSLGTGEAFF
TRBJ2-5	TRBD2	TRBV30	CAWRSRLAGARRETQYF
TRBJ2-1	NA	TRBV2	CASSIMAGSSYNEQFF
TRBJ2-1	NA	TRBV9	CASSVQDLTSSEQFF
TRBJ2-7	TRBD2	TRBV11-2	CASSKTGTSKYEQYF
TRBJ1-2	NA	TRBV18	CASSPRTDGGYTF
TRBJ2-3	NA	TRBV6-5	CASSRSGFADTQYF
TRBJ1-2	TRBD1	TRBV9	CASSAQEQGVGGYGYTF
TRBJ2-3	TRBD2	TRBV29-1	CSVVLAGDGTDTQYF
TRBJ2-7	TRBD1	TRBV2	CASRTLTTGGYEQYF
TRBJ2-2	NA	TRBV7-2	CASILHANLNTGELFF
TRBJ1-5	NA	TRBV21-1	CASSKGETGTGSSNQPQHF
NA	NA	TRBV4-1	CASSHLKGTSYEQYF
TRBJ2-1	TRBD2	TRBV4-2	CASSQEGGLGNEQFF
TRBJ1-3	NA	TRBV19	CAVSRGTAGNTIYF
TRBJ1-1	NA	TRBV18	CASSPRRGGYTEAFF
TRBJ2-6	NA	TRBV7-9	CASSHRGRGSTGANVLTF
TRBJ2-7	TRBD2	TRBV19	CASSIGLAEYEQYF
TRBJ1-1	NA	TRBV11-2	CASSLMRGVNTEAFF
TRBJ2-1	TRBD2	TRBV5-4	CASSLAGTSGRSYNEQFF
TRBJ2-7	TRBD2	TRBV30	CAWSLAGYEQYF
TRBJ1-2	TRBD1	TRBV28	CASSSTGPYGYTF
TRBJ1-1	NA	TRBV7-2	CASRLQGNTEAFF
TRBJ2-4	TRBD2	TRBV5-1	CASSFLAGGVGNIQYF
TRBJ2-5	TRBD1	TRBV28	CASSLPWQGVEETQYF
TRBJ2-1	TRBD2	TRBV7-2	CASSLDSSGRRNEQFF
TRBJ2-2	TRBD1	TRBV6-1	CASSVMGTANTGELFF
TRBJ2-2	NA	TRBV29-1	CSVDMEGTGELFF
TRBJ1-1	TRBD1	TRBV18	CASSSQGATNTEAFF
TRBJ2-2	NA	TRBV5-1	CASSLGRWGDEELFF
TRBJ2-3	NA	TRBV19	CASSIGGLTFTDTQYF
TRBJ2-3	TRBD2	TRBV5-6	CASSIRLAGPDTQYF
TRBJ2-7	NA	TRBV11-2	CASSHARRPYEQYF
TRBJ2-5	TRBD2	TRBV5-1	CASSLGLAGTQETQYF
TRBJ2-1	NA	TRBV5-4	CASSLGSSEFF
TRBJ2-1	TRBD2	TRBV7-9	CASSLAETSGRIGNEQFF
TRBJ1-5	NA	TRBV4-1	CASSQTEGQPQHF